This TCR beta chain was observed in a study of cytomegalovirus exposure and HLA in healthy donors. Study observations and caveats: Association with HLA alleles at 0.05 false discovery rate was found for approximately 18,000 TCR beta sequences in a later analysis. The productive fraction for most TCR beta V segments was about 87% or about 30% in an earlier analysis.

This clone has just a few counts. Its antigen is unknown. Though probably carrying unrecorded immune exposures, donors were nominally healthy at sampling. V was shortened by 3 bases and J by 0 bases, with 11 bases between the two germline ends. CDR1 and CDR2 from the germline V gene are ENHRY and SYGVKD. This CDR3 has 15 amino acids. The PCR employed 60 Vbeta primers together with 13 Jbeta primers. The method was immunoSEQ multiplex PCR; TCRdb's version includes in-frame clones alone and lacks a portion of them. This table holds about 180,000 clones, 80% found once. The source material was PBMCs. The TCR sequence derives from a man aged 40-55 years in good health and CMV-seronegative. The V gene is TRBV10-3, the J gene TRBJ1-2; TRBD1 is a possible D gene (5 bases). The CDR3 loop is CAISEGAPSNYGYTF. CDR3 nucleotide sequence: TGTGCCATCAGTGAAGGGGCACCCTCTAACTATGGCTACACCTTC.